These 13 T cell receptor beta chains were sequenced from one sample in a study of Ad26.COV2.S vaccination and SARS-CoV-2 variants (dated by TCRdb to about 2021). Explained via the paper, the treatment or condition label denotes: some 20 received Ad26.COV2.S at low or high dose, single or two shots; about five received placebo; per-sample allocation not given. For vaccine and placebo recipients, repertoires were sequenced using samples collected on day 63 after the first injection. The method was the immunoSEQ multiplex PCR assay. The clones in this table, taken by TCRdb from immuneACCESS, are in-frame only. Not every clone is retained; where verified, under half of the shortfall comes from an unresolved V gene, and the cause of the rest is unknown. This sample gives 250,000 to 300,000 clones in total; more than 70% of them show up just once. The ten largest account for about 3.5% of the sample.

This specimen was peripheral blood, taken in a trial of Ad26.COV2.S vaccine versus placebo. These receptors were collected from a person between 18 and 65 years old who received the Ad26.COV2.S COVID-19 vaccine or a placebo.

V is TRBV4-2 and J is TRBJ2-2, with TRBD2 matching 9 bases. The germline gives CDR1 LGHNA, CDR2 YNFKEQ. Unmatched junction bases numbered 12, after V lost 3 bases and J lost 4 bases. The CDR3 sequence is 18 residues long. The CDR3 region has the DNA TGTGCCAGCAGCCATTACGGCGGGGGGGTTCGTGGCACCGGGGAGCTGTTTTTT. This translates into CASSHYGGGVRGTGELFF.

The chain carries TRBV28 and TRBJ1-1, with D unclear. Looked up from germline, CDR1 is MDHEN and CDR2 is SYDVKM. This CDR3 has 12 residues. Deletions cut 3 bases from V and 4 bases from J, with 6 bases between. In nucleotides, the CDR3 is TGTGCCAGCAGTTTCATAGGCACTGAAGCTTTCTTT. This gives the protein CASSFIGTEAFF.

The chain carries TRBV3-1 (or the pseudogene TRBV3-2) and TRBJ2-1, with TRBD2 identical over 10 bases. With V trimmed by 0 bases and J by 0 bases, 5 bases remained unmatched. CDR3 length equals 18 residues. CDR1 and CDR2 (germline): LGHDT, YNNKEL (reference sequence). CDR3 nucleotide sequence: TGTGCCAGCAGCCAAGATCCGGCTAGCGGGGGCTCCTACAATGAGCAGTTCTTC. The encoded protein is CASSQDPASGGSYNEQFF.

The V and J genes are TRBV9 and TRBJ1-3, with D perhaps TRBD1 (6 bases). Germline V gives CDR1 SGDLS, CDR2 YYNGEE. This CDR3 contains 15 residues. Trimming took off 3 bases at V and 8 bases at J, with 18 bases between the two ends. CDR3 region: CASSAPGVGVDTIYF. The CDR3, as DNA: TGTGCCAGCAGCGCCCCAGGGGTTGGGGTGGACACCATATATTTT.

The chain carries TRBV7-2 and TRBJ2-3; 8 bases line up with TRBD2. In germline, CDR1 is SGHTA, CDR2 FQGNSA. V lost 5 bases to trimming and J lost 2 bases; unmatched junction nucleotides: 12. The CDR3 is made up of 17 amino acids. CDR3 sequence: CASSPNPAGGNTDTQYF. In DNA form, the CDR3 reads TGTGCCAGCAGCCCAAACCCCGCGGGGGGAAACACAGATACGCAGTATTTT.

The rearrangement links TRBV27 to TRBJ2-1; 7 positions agree with TRBD1. Looked up from germline, CDR1 is MNHEY and CDR2 is SMNVEV (reference sequence). CDR3 size: 17 residues. The V segment lost 5 bases and the J segment 3 bases; nucleotides outside the gene matches: 13. CDR3 sequence reads: CASSHQSGTDLYNEQFF. For the CDR3, the DNA is TGTGCCAGCAGTCACCAATCCGGGACAGATCTCTACAATGAGCAGTTCTTC.

This chain links TRBV5-1 with TRBJ2-7; a weak D match, TRBD2 (5 bases). The CDR3 consists of 14 residues. Trimming pared 0 bases from V and 12 bases from J, leaving 19 bases between. From germline, CDR1 is SGHRS and CDR2 YFSETQ. This CDR3 is CASSLDSEASAGYF. In DNA, the CDR3 is TGCGCCAGCAGCTTGGATTCGGAGGCGTCGGCTGGGTACTTC.

The chain is built from TRBV7-3 and TRBJ1-6, with 8 bases lining up with TRBD1. The germline gives CDR1 SGHTA, CDR2 FQGTGA. With V trimmed by 5 bases and J by 8 bases, 8 bases remained unmatched. The CDR3 is made up of 15 amino acids. The CDR3 DNA reads as TGTGCCAGCAGCAACGGACAGGGCTTCTATTCACCCCTCCACTTT. This sequence encodes CASSNGQGFYSPLHF.

The rearrangement joins TRBV7-2 to TRBJ2-7; D remains unclear. The CDR3 length is 15 residues. Trimming took off 0 bases at V and 6 bases at J, with 15 bases between the two ends. Germline V gene data show CDR1 as SGHTA and CDR2 as FQGNSA. The DNA of the CDR3 is TGTGCCAGCAGCTTAGCGAGGCCGATGGCAGGCGAGCAGTACTTC. It translates to CASSLARPMAGEQYF.

The genes are TRBV7-9 and TRBJ1-1; TRBD1 matches at 7 bases. This CDR3 contains 15 residues. After removal of 1 base from V and 5 bases from J, the junction contained 7 bases not matched to a gene. Germline V gene data show CDR1 as SEHNR and CDR2 as FQNEAQ (reference sequence). The CDR3 coding sequence is TGTGCCAGCAGCTTAGGGGACAGCGGGTGGACTGAAGCTTTCTTT. Translating it yields CASSLGDSGWTEAFF. Based on the CDR3 plus reference TRBV7-9 and TRBJ1-1, the full variable domain is DTGVSQNPRHKITKRGQNVTFRCDPISEHNRLYWYRQTLGQGPEFLTYFQNEAQLEKSRLLSDRFSAERPKGSFSTLEIQRTEQGDSAMYLCASSLGDSGWTEAFFGQGTRLTVV.

The chain combines TRBV11-2 with TRBJ1-4; D is perhaps TRBD1 (5 bases). Trimming pared 4 bases from V and 3 bases from J, leaving 9 bases between. Per germline, CDR1 SGHAT and CDR2 FQNNGV. CDR3 length equals 14 residues. CDR3: CASSWGNPNEKLFF. The CDR3 DNA is TGTGCCAGCAGCTGGGGCAATCCTAATGAAAAACTGTTTTTT.

The chain uses TRBV4-2 and TRBJ2-2; 8 bases align to TRBD2. The ends lost 0 bases at V and 4 bases at J; junction bases unmatched: 19. Germline lookup yields CDR1 LGHNA and CDR2 YNFKEQ. There are 21 residues in the CDR3. The CDR3 reads CASSQDPPGLAGTPGTGELFF. For the CDR3, the DNA is TGTGCCAGCAGCCAAGATCCTCCGGGGCTAGCGGGCACCCCGGGCACCGGGGAGCTGTTTTTT.

V gene TRBV9 combines with J gene TRBJ2-7, with no clear D. Germline CDR1 is SGDLS and CDR2 is YYNGEE. Trimming removed 2 bases from V and 2 bases from J, with 14 bases in between. The CDR3 is made up of 15 amino acids. Here the CDR3 reads CASSVDPAPAYEQYF. The CDR3 region has the DNA TGTGCCAGCAGCGTTGATCCGGCACCCGCCTACGAGCAGTACTTC. The whole variable domain, remainder taken from reference TRBV9 and TRBJ2-7, is DSGVTQTPKHLITATGQRVTLRCSPRSGDLSVYWYQQSLDQGLQFLIQYYNGEERAKGNILERFSAQQFPDLHSELNLSSLELGDSALYFCASSVDPAPAYEQYFGPGTRLTVT.